This TCR beta chain is drawn from a study of T-cell memory formation after mild COVID-19. Overall study results and limits: For second-wave clones that peaked at day 37, SARS-CoV-2 specificity went unverified. Balance between CD4 and CD8 was seen in clones contracting day 15 to 85, and a CD4+ lean was seen in later expanders.

This clonotype was found a few times. The antigen is not known. Constant-segment-primed 5'RACE gave TCR alpha and TCR beta cDNA libraries with sample barcodes and UMIs. TCRdb passed the 5' RACE reads through MiXCR, listing each CDR3 protein once. The table has 430,000 or so distinct CDR3 sequences, nearly 25% seen once; the top ten hold around an eighth. The germline V gene has CDR1 MNHEY and CDR2 SVGEGT. The CDR3 is 13 amino acids. Trimming at V came to 5 bases and at J to 6 bases, leaving 4 bases not matched to a gene. This receptor was taken from an adult woman who had mild COVID-19 (a few samples of this study predate the infection). Cell type and time point are not known. The specimen sequenced was PBMCs or a T cell subset sorted from them (not recorded which). The V call is TRBV6-2 or TRBV6-3, the J call TRBJ1-2, with 9 bases identical to TRBD1. Here the CDR3 reads CASSTGQGHGYTF. DNA of the CDR3: TGTGCCAGCAGTACGGGACAGGGCCATGGCTACACCTTC.